This T cell receptor (beta chain) was sequenced for a study of control samples from healthy donors and cancer patients. The CDR3 covers 16 residues. V shed 5 bases, J shed 2 bases, and the junction held 6 bases outside the gene matches. Per germline, CDR1 SGHTA and CDR2 FQGTGA. Method: immunoSEQ multiplex PCR; TCRdb's copy keeps in-frame clones and lacks some. The sample contains 50,000 or so clones, about 86% of which appear only once. This TCR derives from a woman between 50 and 59 years old with lung cancer. Sequenced input: PBMCs. The chain links TRBV7-3 to TRBJ2-2; 9 bases agree with TRBD1. The CDR3 protein is CASSSGQGLNTGELFF. CDR3 bases: TGTGCCAGCAGCAGTGGACAGGGGCTTAACACCGGGGAGCTGTTTTTT.